This entry is about one T cell receptor beta chain. Authors' analysis steps: Amplified reference gene primers provided the basis for estimating nucleated cell counts. Measured with immunoSEQ multiplex PCR; TCRdb has only the in-frame clones, and not every one. The D gene and trimming were derived from the DNA, and the V and J assignments and clone size from that table. The table lists nearly 350,000 clones, about nine tenths of them singletons, with about 6% in the top ten. Germline lookup yields CDR1 LNHDA and CDR2 SQIVND (reference sequence). The CDR3 length is 15 residues. Trimming removed 11 bases from V and 7 bases from J; junction bases left unmatched: 15. This specimen comes from a study of blood T cell repertoires in COVID-19. Study-level information: Nucleic acid was either cDNA or gDNA, and it came from T cells, B-cell-depleted T cells, or PBMCs.

This sequence was found in a woman in her forties or fifties with COVID-19, enrolled during active disease. Sequenced material: peripheral blood. The chain recombines TRBV19 with TRBJ2-1; 9 nucleotides agree with TRBD2. CDR3 region: CAVARGRVVGNEQFF. As DNA, the CDR3 is TGTGCCGTGGCCCGCGGGAGGGTGGTGGGTAATGAGCAGTTCTTC. Based on the CDR3 plus reference TRBV19 and TRBJ2-1, the full variable domain is DGGITQSPKYLFRKEGQNVTLSCEQNLNHDAMYWYRQDPGQGLRLIYYSQIVNDFQKGDIAEGYSVSREKKESFPLTVTSAQKNPTAFYLCAVARGRVVGNEQFFGPGTRLTVL.